A single sample is the source of the 28 T cell receptor beta chains below, sequenced in a study of early T cells in non-severe SARS-CoV-2 infection. Each CDR3 protein is one row after TCRdb ran MiXCR on the 5' RACE reads. The sample lists some 48,000 distinct CDR3 sequences, approximately 7.6% occurring once. The sequencing sample was made of whole blood. The receptors here all came from an adult who was a healthcare worker with PCR-confirmed SARS-CoV-2 infection or an uninfected control (not recorded which).

This clonotype came up a few times. The chain recombines TRBV20-1 with TRBJ2-4; D is ambiguous. CDR1 and CDR2 from the germline V gene are DFQATT and SNEGSKA (reference sequence). Trimming left V 5 bases short and J 0 bases short, with 11 bases between. The CDR3 is made up of 14 amino acids. The CDR3 here is CSADRAVAKNIQYF. As DNA, the CDR3 is TGCAGTGCTGACCGGGCCGTAGCCAAAAACATTCAGTACTTC.

This clonotype was seen at least ten times. The chain links TRBV7-9 to TRBJ2-3; D not certain. The CDR3 has 10 residues. V lost 6 bases and J 5 bases, leaving 3 bases between the germline ends. CDR1 and CDR2 from the germline V gene are SEHNR and FQNEAQ (reference sequence). CDR3 protein: CASRGDTQYF. Here the CDR3 DNA reads TGTGCCAGCAGAGGAGATACGCAGTATTTT.

This clonotype was seen a few times. The V call is TRBV9, the J call TRBJ2-1; 7 bases line up with TRBD1. This CDR3 is 15 amino acids long. In germline, CDR1 is SGDLS, CDR2 YYNGEE. J gave up 8 bases and V 0 bases, and 8 bases lay outside the gene matches. The CDR3 DNA is TGTGCCAGCAGCGTAGAGGCAGGGGGAGAGGATGAGCAGTTCTTC. Its protein product is CASSVEAGGEDEQFF.

This rearrangement joins TRBV28 to TRBJ1-4; unclear D gene. The germline CDR1 and CDR2 sequences are MDHEN and SYDVKM. Trimming left V 3 bases short and J 6 bases short, with 14 bases between. The CDR3 spans 15 residues. DNA of the CDR3: TGTGCCAGCAGTTTGGGAGAGAGGGTGGATGAAAAACTGTTTTTT. Residues: CASSLGERVDEKLFF. Filled out from reference TRBV28 and TRBJ1-4, the complete variable domain reads DVKVTQSSRYLVKRTGEKVFLECVQDMDHENMFWYRQDPGLGLRLIYFSYDVKMKEKGDIPEGYSVSREKKERFSLILESASTNQTSMYLCASSLGERVDEKLFFGSGTQLSVL.

This clonotype was seen ten or more times. The genes are TRBV12-3 or TRBV12-4 and TRBJ2-7; 7 bases match TRBD2. The length of the CDR3 is 15 residues. J gave up 2 bases and V 6 bases, and 10 bases lay outside the gene matches. The CDR3 spells CASRTGTNYPYEQYF. The DNA for the CDR3 is TGTGCCAGCAGAACCGGGACTAACTACCCCTACGAGCAGTACTTC.

The table lists this clonotype with a few counts. CDR3 sequence (DNA): TGTGCCAGTAGTATAGGGCCCTACACAGATACGCAGTATTTT. Translation gives CASSIGPYTDTQYF. The rearrangement uses TRBV19 and TRBJ2-3; D unresolved. The CDR3 is made up of 14 amino acids. Looked up from germline, CDR1 is LNHDA and CDR2 is SQIVND (reference sequence). Trimming took off 1 base at V and 2 bases at J, with 7 bases between the two ends.

The CDR3 spells CASRDSGGEQYF. CDR3 bases: TGTGCCAGCAGGGATAGCGGGGGAGAGCAGTACTTC. The J gene is TRBJ2-7, the V gene TRBV28; 9 bases agree with TRBD2. This CDR3 comprises 12 residues. The V gene end was trimmed by 6 bases and the J gene end by 7 bases; junction bases not matched to a gene: 4. From germline, CDR1 is MDHEN and CDR2 SYDVKM.

V usage is TRBV6-5 and J usage is TRBJ2-7; 10 bases fit TRBD1. CDR1 MNHEY and CDR2 SVGAGI come from the germline V gene. V was pared by 8 bases and J by 3 bases, with 4 bases of the junction left unmatched. This CDR3 is built from 13 residues. CDR3 loop: CASGGQGGYEQYF. For the CDR3, the DNA is TGTGCCAGCGGTGGACAGGGGGGCTACGAGCAGTACTTC.

The chain joins TRBV7-8 to TRBJ2-1; tentative D call: TRBD1 (6 bases). V was cut by 5 bases and J by 4 bases, with 15 bases left in between. CDR1 is SGHVS, CDR2 FQNEAQ, per germline. The CDR3 contains 15 residues. CDR3 loop: CASSPDSVAYNEQFF. CDR3 nucleotide sequence: TGTGCCAGCAGCCCGGACAGTGTAGCTTACAATGAGCAGTTCTTC.

The table lists this clonotype with many counts. J is TRBJ1-6 and V is TRBV3-1, with D perhaps matching TRBD1 (6 bases). The ends were cut back, 4 bases at V and 7 bases at J, with 14 bases in the middle. The germline CDR1 and CDR2 sequences are LGHDT and YNNKEL (reference sequence). The CDR3 has 15 amino acids. The CDR3 loop is CASSRRDTKNSPLHF. Written as DNA, the CDR3 is TGTGCCAGCAGCCGGCGGGACACCAAAAATTCACCCCTCCACTTT.

This clonotype appeared many times. This chain connects TRBV20-1 to TRBJ2-5, with 7 bases lining up with TRBD2. V lost 5 bases and J lost 5; bases outside the gene matches: 8. Per the germline V gene, CDR1 is DFQATT and CDR2 is SNEGSKA (reference sequence). This CDR3 spans 13 amino acids. The chain's CDR3 is CSARTRVGETQYF. DNA of the CDR3: TGCAGTGCTCGGACTAGAGTGGGGGAGACCCAGTACTTC.

Ten or more counts support this clonotype. The chain employs TRBV3-1 and TRBJ1-6; 7 positions agree with TRBD1. V shed 0 bases and J 3 bases; nucleotides not matched to a gene: 2. The CDR3 has 16 residues. The germline CDR1 and CDR2 sequences are LGHDT and YNNKEL (reference sequence). CDR3 in amino acids: CASSQEGTVYNSPLHF. The CDR3 DNA is TGTGCCAGCAGCCAAGAAGGGACAGTCTATAATTCACCCCTCCACTTT.

This clonotype was recorded many times. V usage is TRBV6-4 and J usage is TRBJ2-1, with 11 bases lining up with TRBD2. Germline-derived CDR1 and CDR2 are MRHNA and SNTAGT. The CDR3 has 14 residues. Trimming took 4 bases from V and 6 from J; bases not matched to a gene: 2. The CDR3 coding sequence is TGTGCCAGCAGTGTTAGCGGGGGGGCCAATGAGCAGTTCTTC. Protein sequence: CASSVSGGANEQFF.

This clonotype was seen ten or more times. The CDR3 sequence: CASSRSGGVNEQFF. DNA of the CDR3: TGTGCCAGCAGCCGTAGCGGGGGGGTGAATGAGCAGTTCTTC. V and J are TRBV12-3 or TRBV12-4 and TRBJ2-1, with 11 bases aligning to TRBD2. CDR3 size: 14 residues. The V gene end was trimmed by 6 bases and the J gene end by 7 bases; junction bases not matched to a gene: 5.

This clonotype was detected only a few times. The genes are TRBV27 and TRBJ2-7, with TRBD1 as a possible D gene (6 bases). Trimming took 3 bases from V and 3 from J, leaving 9 bases between them. The CDR3 totals 13 residues. Germline CDR1 and CDR2: MNHEY and SMNVEV (reference sequence). The CDR3 sequence is CASSFRGGYEQYF. DNA of the CDR3: TGTGCCAGCAGTTTCCGAGGGGGCTACGAGCAGTACTTC.

This clonotype occurred many times. V is TRBV19 and J is TRBJ1-1, with 7 nucleotides matching TRBD1. V was pared by 7 bases and J by 0 bases, with 5 bases of the junction left unmatched. This CDR3 is 14 amino acids long. CDR1 and CDR2 (germline): LNHDA, SQIVND (reference sequence). CDR3 nucleotides: TGTGCCAGTACCCCGACAGGGTTGAACACTGAAGCTTTCTTT. Protein sequence: CASTPTGLNTEAFF.

This clonotype came up many times. V and J are TRBV3-1 and TRBJ2-5; D uncertain. Germline lookup yields CDR1 LGHDT and CDR2 YNNKEL (reference sequence). The CDR3 is 14 residues long. Trimming stripped 4 bases from V and 4 bases from J, with 13 bases between. The CDR3 nucleotides read TGTGCCAGCAGCCTGGTCTCCCGTTCAGAGACCCAGTACTTC. Its protein is CASSLVSRSETQYF.

The chain uses TRBV5-1 and TRBJ1-1; D possibly corresponds to TRBD1 (6 bases). Trimming shortened V by 0 bases and J by 0 bases, and 12 bases separated the two germline ends. The CDR3 loop spans 16 amino acids. CDR1 and CDR2 from the germline V gene are SGHRS and YFSETQ. The CDR3 DNA sequence: TGCGCCAGCAGCTTGGCTGGGGGGGCTGTGAACACTGAAGCTTTCTTT. Protein: CASSLAGGAVNTEAFF.

This chain connects TRBV9 to TRBJ1-2; D not certain. The V gene's germline CDR1 is SGDLS and CDR2 YYNGEE. V was cut by 3 bases and J by 4 bases, with 13 bases left in between. The CDR3 extends over 14 amino acids. Here the CDR3 DNA reads TGTGCCAGCAGCGCGGACCTCCTAAGCTATGGCTACACCTTC. Encoded protein: CASSADLLSYGYTF.

In its sample, this clonotype was seen a few times. V and J are TRBV6-6 and TRBJ2-3; D possibly corresponds to TRBD1 (6 bases). The CDR3 length is 15 residues. Per germline, CDR1 MNHNY and CDR2 SVGAGI (reference sequence). V dropped 6 bases and J dropped 1 base, with 14 bases sitting between them. The CDR3 is CASRLDSRGTDTQYF. CDR3 DNA: TGTGCCAGCAGGCTGGACAGTCGGGGCACAGATACGCAGTATTTT.

This clonotype was counted ten times or more. The V and J genes are TRBV5-1 and TRBJ1-1; perhaps TRBD1 as D (6 bases). Trimming cost V 4 bases and J 4 bases, with 23 bases left between them. The V gene's germline CDR1 is SGHRS and CDR2 YFSETQ. The CDR3 runs to 17 residues. In DNA form, the CDR3 reads TGCGCCAGCAGCCCGACTCCCCAGGGGCTATCTCCCACTGAAGCTTTCTTT. Its translation: CASSPTPQGLSPTEAFF.

This clonotype was detected ten times or more. This chain joins TRBV5-4 and TRBJ2-1; the D gene is possibly TRBD2 (6 bases). The CDR3 is 15 amino acids. Germline V lookup: CDR1 SGHNT, CDR2 YYREEE (reference sequence). Trimming stripped 4 bases from V and 0 bases from J, with 11 bases between. Written as DNA, the CDR3 is TGTGCCAGCAGCACAATAGCGGCCTCCTACAATGAGCAGTTCTTC. Protein: CASSTIAASYNEQFF.

The chain couples TRBV12-3 or TRBV12-4 to TRBJ2-3; D gene unclear. The CDR3 is 14 amino acids. Trimming removed 1 base from V and 3 bases from J, with 8 bases in between. The CDR3 spells CASSLGQVTDTQYF. CDR3 nucleotides: TGTGCCAGCAGTTTAGGGCAGGTTACAGATACGCAGTATTTT.

This clonotype was counted many times. This chain joins TRBV20-1 and TRBJ1-1; D not resolved. CDR3 length: 14 residues. Trimming cost V 0 bases and J 6 bases, with 14 bases left between them. Germline CDR1 reads DFQATT; CDR2 reads SNEGSKA (reference sequence). CDR3: CSARDREYAPEAFF. The CDR3 DNA is TGCAGTGCTAGAGACCGGGAATATGCACCTGAAGCTTTCTTT.

Notes on this clonotype: A read error is possible here, since a much larger clone lies one base away. Because it lacks the conserved phenylalanine or tryptophan at the end, this CDR3 is likely a read error. V is TRBV9 and J is TRBJ2-3; 9 bases map to TRBD2. Germline-derived CDR1 and CDR2 are SGDLS and YYNGEE. This CDR3 is built from 15 residues. Trimming removed 5 bases from V and 2 bases from J; junction bases left unmatched: 6. CDR3 nucleotide sequence: TGTGCCAGCAGTTACAGCGGGGGGCCCACAGATACGCAGTATTAT. This codes for CASSYSGGPTDTQYY.

This clonotype was detected a few times. This chain connects TRBV11-3 to TRBJ2-3, with 9 bases aligning to TRBD2. Germline CDR1 is SGHNT and CDR2 is YENEEA. The length of the CDR3 is 14 residues. The ends lost 4 bases at V and 5 bases at J; junction bases unmatched: 4. The DNA of the CDR3 is TGTGCCAGCAGCTCGGGACTAGCCGGAGATACGCAGTATTTT. Translated, it gives CASSSGLAGDTQYF.

V usage is TRBV3-1 and J usage is TRBJ2-7; D perhaps matches TRBD1 (6 bases). CDR3 size: 14 residues. Trimming removed 1 base from V and 3 bases from J, with 10 bases in between. CDR1 is LGHDT and CDR2 is YNNKEL in the germline V gene (reference sequence). The CDR3 nucleotides are TGTGCCAGCAGCCAAGTCAGGGGTGTCTACGAGCAGTACTTC. It specifies CASSQVRGVYEQYF.

This clonotype was picked up many times. The gene calls are TRBV7-9 and TRBJ2-1; 7 bases are shared with TRBD1. The length of the CDR3 is 14 residues. Germline V CDR1 and CDR2: SEHNR, FQNEAQ (reference sequence). V was clipped by 3 bases and J by 3 bases; unmatched bases: 2. The CDR3 here is CASSFGTDYNEQFF. CDR3 nucleotides: TGTGCCAGCAGCTTTGGGACAGACTACAATGAGCAGTTCTTC. Full variable domain (outside the CDR3, taken from reference TRBV7-9 and TRBJ2-1): DTGVSQNPRHKITKRGQNVTFRCDPISEHNRLYWYRQTLGQGPEFLTYFQNEAQLEKSRLLSDRFSAERPKGSFSTLEIQRTEQGDSAMYLCASSFGTDYNEQFFGPGTRLTVL.